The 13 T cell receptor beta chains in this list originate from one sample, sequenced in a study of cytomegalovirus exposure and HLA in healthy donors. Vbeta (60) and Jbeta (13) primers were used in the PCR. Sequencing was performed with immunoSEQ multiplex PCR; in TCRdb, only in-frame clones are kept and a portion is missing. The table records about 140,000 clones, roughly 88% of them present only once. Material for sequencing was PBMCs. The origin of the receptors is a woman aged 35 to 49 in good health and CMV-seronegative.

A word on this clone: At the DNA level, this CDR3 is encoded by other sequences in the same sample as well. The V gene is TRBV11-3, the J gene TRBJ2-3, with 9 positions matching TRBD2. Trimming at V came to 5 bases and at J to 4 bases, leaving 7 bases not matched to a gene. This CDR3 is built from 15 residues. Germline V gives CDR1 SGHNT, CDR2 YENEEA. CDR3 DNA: TGTGCCAGCAGCCGGGCGGCGGGAGGGGCAGATACGCAGTATTTT. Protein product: CASSRAAGGADTQYF.

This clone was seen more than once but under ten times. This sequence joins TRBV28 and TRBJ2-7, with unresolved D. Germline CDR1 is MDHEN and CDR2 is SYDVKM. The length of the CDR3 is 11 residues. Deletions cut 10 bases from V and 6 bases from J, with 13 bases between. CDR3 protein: CATARDGEQYF. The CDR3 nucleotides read TGTGCCACCGCTAGAGACGGCGAGCAGTACTTC.

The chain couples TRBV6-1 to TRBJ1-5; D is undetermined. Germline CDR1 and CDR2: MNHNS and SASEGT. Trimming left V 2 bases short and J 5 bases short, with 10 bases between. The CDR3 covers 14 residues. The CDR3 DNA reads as TGTGCCAGCAGTGAAATTGGAGTAGATCAGCCCCAGCATTTT. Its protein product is CASSEIGVDQPQHF.

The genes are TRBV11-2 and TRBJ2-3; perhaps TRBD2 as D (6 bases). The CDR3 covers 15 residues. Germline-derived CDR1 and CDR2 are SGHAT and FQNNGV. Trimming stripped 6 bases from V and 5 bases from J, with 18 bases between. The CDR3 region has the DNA TGTGCCAGCAGTATCTTAGCGGCAGTGGGAGATACGCAGTATTTT. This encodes CASSILAAVGDTQYF.

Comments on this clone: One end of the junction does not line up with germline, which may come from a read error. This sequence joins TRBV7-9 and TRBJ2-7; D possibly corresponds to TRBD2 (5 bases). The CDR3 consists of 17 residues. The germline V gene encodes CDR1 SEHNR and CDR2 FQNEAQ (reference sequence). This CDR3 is CSSSFDLLGGYSYEQYF. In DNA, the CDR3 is TGTTCCAGCAGCTTTGATCTCTTAGGCGGGTACTCCTACGAGCAGTACTTC.

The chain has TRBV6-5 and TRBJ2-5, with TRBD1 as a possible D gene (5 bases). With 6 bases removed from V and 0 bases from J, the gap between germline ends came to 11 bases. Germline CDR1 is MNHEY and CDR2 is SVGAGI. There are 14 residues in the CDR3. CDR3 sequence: CASSRQLYQETQYF. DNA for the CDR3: TGTGCCAGCAGCAGACAGCTTTACCAAGAGACCCAGTACTTC.

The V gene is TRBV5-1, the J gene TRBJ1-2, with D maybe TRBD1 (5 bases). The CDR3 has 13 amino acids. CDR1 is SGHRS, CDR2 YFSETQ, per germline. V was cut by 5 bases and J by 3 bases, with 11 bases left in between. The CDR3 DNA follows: TGCGCCAGCAGTTTCGGGGGAGACTATGGCTACACCTTC. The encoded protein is CASSFGGDYGYTF.

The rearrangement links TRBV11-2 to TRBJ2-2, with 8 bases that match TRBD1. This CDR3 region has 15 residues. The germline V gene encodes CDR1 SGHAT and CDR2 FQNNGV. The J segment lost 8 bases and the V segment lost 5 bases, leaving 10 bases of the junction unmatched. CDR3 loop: CASSANQGAGGELFF. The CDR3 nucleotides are TGTGCCAGCAGCGCTAACCAGGGGGCAGGAGGGGAGCTGTTTTTT.

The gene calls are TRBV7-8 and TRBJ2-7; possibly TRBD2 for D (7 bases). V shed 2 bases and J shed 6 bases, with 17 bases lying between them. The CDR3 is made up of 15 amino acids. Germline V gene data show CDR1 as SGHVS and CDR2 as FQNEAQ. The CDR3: CASSLLGRGPPEQYF. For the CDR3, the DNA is TGTGCCAGCAGCTTATTAGGGCGGGGGCCTCCCGAGCAGTACTTC.

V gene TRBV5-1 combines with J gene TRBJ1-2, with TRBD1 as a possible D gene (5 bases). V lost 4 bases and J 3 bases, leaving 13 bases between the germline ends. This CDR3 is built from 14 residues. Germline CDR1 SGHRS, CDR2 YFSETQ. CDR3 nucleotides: TGCGCCAGCAGCCCCCTGGGACTCCACTATGGCTACACCTTC. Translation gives CASSPLGLHYGYTF.

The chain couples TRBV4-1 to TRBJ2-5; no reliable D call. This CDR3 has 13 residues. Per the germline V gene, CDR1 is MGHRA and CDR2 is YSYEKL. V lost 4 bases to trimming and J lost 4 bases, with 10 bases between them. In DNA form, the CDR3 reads TGCGCCAGCAGCCGATTGATGGCAGAGACCCAGTACTTC. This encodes CASSRLMAETQYF.

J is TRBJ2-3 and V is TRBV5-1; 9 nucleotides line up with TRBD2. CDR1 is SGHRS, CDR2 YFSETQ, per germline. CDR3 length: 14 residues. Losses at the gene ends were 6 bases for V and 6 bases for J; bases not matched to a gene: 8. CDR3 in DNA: TGCGCCAGCAAGGTAGCGGGAGCGTCGGATACGCAGTATTTT. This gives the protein CASKVAGASDTQYF. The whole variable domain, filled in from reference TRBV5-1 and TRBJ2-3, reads KAGVTQTPRYLIKTRGQQVTLSCSPISGHRSVSWYQQTPGQGLQFLFEYFSETQRNKGNFPGRFSGRQFSNSRSEMNVSTLELGDSALYLCASKVAGASDTQYFGPGTRLTVL.

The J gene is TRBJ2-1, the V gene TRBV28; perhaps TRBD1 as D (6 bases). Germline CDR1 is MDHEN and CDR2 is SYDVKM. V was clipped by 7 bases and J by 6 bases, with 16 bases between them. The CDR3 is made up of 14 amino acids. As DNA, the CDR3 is TGTGCCAGCAACCCCAGGGGTGGAATCAATGAGCAGTTCTTC. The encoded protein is CASNPRGGINEQFF.